The rows below give T cell receptor beta chains drawn from one sample of a study of blood T cell repertoires in COVID-19. Data came from immunoSEQ multiplex PCR; TCRdb stores just in-frame clones and leaves some out. The table lists 95,000 to 120,000 clones, more than 75% of them singletons. The source material was peripheral blood. All receptors derive from a woman in her thirties or forties with acute or convalescent COVID-19. The CDR3 runs from the conserved cysteine through the conserved F or W. D genes are given only for firm matches. Expanded clones are given a class, and other clones once, few, many or no size at all.

CDR3 length,V gene,J gene,clone size,D gene,CDR3 DNA,CDR3 protein
12,TRBV3-1/TRBV3-2,TRBJ1-2,NA,NA,TGTGCCAGCAGCCATGGGCCCTATGGCTACACCTTC,CASSHGPYGYTF
13,TRBV27,TRBJ2-7,few,NA,TGTGCCAGCAGTCCCACAGGGCTCTACGAGCAGTACTTC,CASSPTGLYEQYF
12,TRBV30,TRBJ1-1,NA,NA,TGTGCCTGGAGGGGGCGAAGAACTGAAGCTTTCTTT,CAWRGRRTEAFF
13,TRBV29-1,TRBJ1-5,NA,NA,TGCAGCGTGAAACCCGGGAACAATCAGCCCCAGCATTTT,CSVKPGNNQPQHF
16,TRBV7-8,TRBJ2-3,NA,TRBD2,TGTGCCAGCAGCTTGAGCGCGGGGGGGCCGTCAGATACGCAGTATTTT,CASSLSAGGPSDTQYF
13,TRBV12-3/TRBV12-4,TRBJ2-7,NA,NA,TGTGCCAGCAGTGTGGGGGCAGACTACGAGCAGTACTTC,CASSVGADYEQYF
14,TRBV2,TRBJ1-5,few,NA,TGTGCCAGCAGTCGAGGACAGTCTGTTCAGCCCCAGCATTTT,CASSRGQSVQPQHF
11,TRBV12-3/TRBV12-4,TRBJ2-7,NA,NA,TGTGCCAGCAGTCTCGGGGGTGAGCAGTACTTC,CASSLGGEQYF
17,TRBV11-2,TRBJ2-3,NA,NA,TGTGCCAGCAGCAGGTCGGTTGCGGGGGCCGCCACAGATACGCAGTATTTT,CASSRSVAGAATDTQYF
14,TRBV6-5,TRBJ1-2,once,TRBD1,TGTGCCAGCATCTCCCGAGGGGGCGCGGGTGGCTACACCTTC,CASISRGGAGGYTF
17,TRBV12-5,TRBJ1-5,NA,TRBD1,TGTGCTAGTGGTTTGGTACTCGGGACAGGGGTGGGGCAGCCCCAGCATTTT,CASGLVLGTGVGQPQHF
15,TRBV19,TRBJ1-2,NA,NA,TGTGCCACCCGAAGGGGGGGCGGGAAGTACTATGGCTACACCTTC,CATRRGGGKYYGYTF
14,TRBV29-1,TRBJ1-2,NA,NA,TGCAGCGTTGAAGATCCCAGGGAAGCCAGTGGCTACACCTTC,CSVEDPREASGYTF
18,TRBV5-4,TRBJ2-3,NA,TRBD2,TGTGCCAGCAGCCCGGGAGGGCTAGCGGGGCCTCCCACAGATACGCAGTATTTT,CASSPGGLAGPPTDTQYF
16,TRBV10-2,TRBJ1-1,once,NA,TGCGCCAGCAGTGAGCCGACGTACGGGGTTAACACTGAAGCTTTCTTT,CASSEPTYGVNTEAFF
13,TRBV2,TRBJ1-2,NA,TRBD1,TGTGCCAGCAGGCCGGGACAGGGTTATGGCTACACCTTC,CASRPGQGYGYTF
16,TRBV15,TRBJ2-7,NA,NA,TGTGCCACCAGCGGGAGAGGCGGGGTTGGGGACTACGAGCAGTACTTC,CATSGRGGVGDYEQYF
14,TRBV6-6,TRBJ1-1,NA,TRBD1,TGTGCCACCTCGACAGGGGTCTTGAACACTGAAGCTTTCTTT,CATSTGVLNTEAFF
15,TRBV6-2/TRBV6-3,TRBJ1-3,NA,NA,TGTGCCAGCAGTTACGGACAGCTCTCTGGAAACACCATATATTTT,CASSYGQLSGNTIYF
16,TRBV2,TRBJ2-1,NA,NA,TGTGCCAGCAGTGATCTCCGCCCCGAGCGTAACAATGAGCAGTTCTTC,CASSDLRPERNNEQFF
14,TRBV2,TRBJ2-7,NA,TRBD1,TGTGCCAGCACCCAACAGGGGACAAAATACGAGCAGTACTTC,CASTQQGTKYEQYF
9,TRBV24-1,TRBJ1-5,NA,NA,TGTGCCACCATACAGCCCCAGCATTTT,CATIQPQHF
12,TRBV2,TRBJ1-2,NA,NA,TGTGCCAGCAGTGAGCTAAACTATGGCTACACCTTC,CASSELNYGYTF
16,TRBV5-1,TRBJ2-1,NA,TRBD1,TGCGCCAGCAGCAGGACAGGTCAAATCCCCTACAATGAGCAGTTCTTC,CASSRTGQIPYNEQFF
14,TRBV7-9,TRBJ2-7,NA,NA,TGTGCCAGCAGCTCGCCCCACAGGACCTACGAGCAGTACTTC,CASSSPHRTYEQYF
14,TRBV18,TRBJ1-2,once,NA,TGTGCCAGCTCACCAACGGACAGTAGCTATGGCTACACCTTC,CASSPTDSSYGYTF
13,TRBV6-1,TRBJ1-2,NA,NA,TGTGCCAGCAGTGACCAGGGTCACTATGGCTACACCTTC,CASSDQGHYGYTF
14,TRBV2,TRBJ1-6,NA,TRBD1,TGTGCCAGCAGTGACAGGGGGCGAAATTCACCCCTCCACTTT,CASSDRGRNSPLHF
15,TRBV7-3,TRBJ2-1,NA,NA,TGTGCCAGCAGCTTAAGCCCGAGCTCCTACAATGAGCAGTTCTTC,CASSLSPSSYNEQFF
13,TRBV6-1,TRBJ2-1,NA,TRBD1,TGTGCCAGCAGTGAATCCCCGGGACAGCAGCAGTTCTTC,CASSESPGQQQFF
15,TRBV6-6,TRBJ1-2,NA,NA,TGTGCCAGCAGTCGCGACGGCGGGGCTGCATATGGCTACACCTTC,CASSRDGGAAYGYTF
16,TRBV5-6,TRBJ2-3,NA,NA,TGTGCCAGCAGCTTAGGCGGGGGCCACCTCACAGATACGCAGTATTTT,CASSLGGGHLTDTQYF
12,TRBV4-3,TRBJ1-1,NA,TRBD1,TGCGCCAGCTCAGGGGGGAACACTGAAGCTTTCTTT,CASSGGNTEAFF
18,TRBV27,TRBJ1-1,NA,TRBD1,TGTGCCAGCAGTGCGGTATTAACGGGACAGAGTTCGAACACTGAAGCTTTCTTT,CASSAVLTGQSSNTEAFF
16,TRBV4-1,TRBJ1-4,NA,TRBD1,TGCGCCAGCAGCCAGTACGGGACAGGGGAAATGGAAAAACTGTTTTTT,CASSQYGTGEMEKLFF
15,TRBV3-1/TRBV3-2,TRBJ1-3,few,NA,TGTGCCAGCAGCCGGTTTACAGGCTCTGGAAACACCATATATTTT,CASSRFTGSGNTIYF
13,TRBV5-1,TRBJ1-4,NA,TRBD1,TGCGCCAGCAGTCGGACAGGGGGCGAAAAACTGTTTTTT,CASSRTGGEKLFF
15,TRBV30,TRBJ1-5,NA,TRBD1,TGTGCCTGGAGTGGGGACAGGGGACTGGAGCAGCCCCAGCATTTT,CAWSGDRGLEQPQHF
12,TRBV10-3,TRBJ2-7,NA,NA,TGTGCCATCAGTGAGTCCCCGGTTGAGCAGTACTTC,CAISESPVEQYF
15,TRBV4-1,TRBJ1-2,NA,TRBD1,TGCGCCAGCAGCCAGGGACAGGGTGGAGACTATGGCTACACCTTC,CASSQGQGGDYGYTF